The clone carrying this TCR beta chain has a handful of counts. These data are taken from a study of human T cells and chemical hapten exposure. Across the study: Slight differences in pooled library volume were the main source of varying TCR yields across samples.

Germline V lookup: CDR1 DFQATT, CDR2 SNEGSKA (reference sequence). The ends were cut back, 3 bases at V and 10 bases at J, with 10 bases in the middle. The CDR3 length is 12 residues. Each CDR3 protein is one row after TCRdb ran MiXCR on the RACE reads. Among about 120,000 distinct CDR3 sequences listed, over 10% were seen once. Time point meaning: patch test 1, 2 weeks after DPC sensitization. Documented treatment: therapeutic diphenylcyclopropenone sensitization with weekly scalp DPC. From whole blood left unfractionated, total RNA was extracted. The source is a woman in her 50s with alopecia areata. Some clones in this sample may be carry-over from other donors' samples. The chain employs TRBV20-1 and TRBJ1-6; the D is unclear. The material was whole blood, obtained in connection with sensitization to the hapten diphenylcyclopropenone (DPC). The CDR3 nucleotides are TGCAGTGCTAGGTCCCCGGCCTCACCCCTCCACTTT. The encoded protein is CSARSPASPLHF.